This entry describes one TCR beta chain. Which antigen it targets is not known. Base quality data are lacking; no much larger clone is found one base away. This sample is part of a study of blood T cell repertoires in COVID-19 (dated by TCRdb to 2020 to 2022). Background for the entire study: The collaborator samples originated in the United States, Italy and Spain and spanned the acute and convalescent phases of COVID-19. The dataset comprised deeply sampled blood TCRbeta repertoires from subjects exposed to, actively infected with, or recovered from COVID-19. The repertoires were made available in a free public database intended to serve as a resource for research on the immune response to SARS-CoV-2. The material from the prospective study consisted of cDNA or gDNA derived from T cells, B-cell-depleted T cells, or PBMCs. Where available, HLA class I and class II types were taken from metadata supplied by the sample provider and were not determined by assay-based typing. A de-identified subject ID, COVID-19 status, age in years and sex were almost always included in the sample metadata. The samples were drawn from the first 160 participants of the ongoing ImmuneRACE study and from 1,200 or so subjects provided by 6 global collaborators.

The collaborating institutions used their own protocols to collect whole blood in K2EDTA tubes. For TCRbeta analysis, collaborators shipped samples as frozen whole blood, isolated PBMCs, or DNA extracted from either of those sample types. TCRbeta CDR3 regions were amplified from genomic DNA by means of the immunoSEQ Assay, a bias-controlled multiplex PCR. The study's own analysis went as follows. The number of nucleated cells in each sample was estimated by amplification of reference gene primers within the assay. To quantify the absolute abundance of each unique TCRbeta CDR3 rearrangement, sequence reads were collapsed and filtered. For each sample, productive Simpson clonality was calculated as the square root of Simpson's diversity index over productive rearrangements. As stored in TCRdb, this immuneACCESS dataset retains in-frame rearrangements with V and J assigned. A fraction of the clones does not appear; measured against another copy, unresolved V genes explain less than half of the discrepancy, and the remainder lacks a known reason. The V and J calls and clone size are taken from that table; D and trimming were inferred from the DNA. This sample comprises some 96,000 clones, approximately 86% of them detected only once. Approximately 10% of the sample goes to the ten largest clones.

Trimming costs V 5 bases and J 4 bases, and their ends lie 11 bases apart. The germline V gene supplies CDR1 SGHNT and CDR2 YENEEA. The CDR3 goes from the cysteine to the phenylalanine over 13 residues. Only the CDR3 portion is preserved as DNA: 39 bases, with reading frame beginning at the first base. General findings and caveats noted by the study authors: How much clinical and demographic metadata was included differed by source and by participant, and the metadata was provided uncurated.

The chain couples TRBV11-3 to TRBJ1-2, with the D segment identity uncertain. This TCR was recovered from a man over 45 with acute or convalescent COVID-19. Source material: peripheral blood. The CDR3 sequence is CASSPGSLYGYTF. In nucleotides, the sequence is TGTGCCAGCAGCCCAGGAAGCCTCTATGGCTACACCTTC.